This is a list of T cell receptor beta chains from one sample in a study of blood T cells in healthy people across ages. TCRdb re-called the 5' RACE reads through MiXCR, storing one row per CDR3 protein. The table lists 790,000 or so distinct CDR3 sequences, 46% of them singletons. Sequencing used blood. These receptors came from an elderly man in good health. CDR3s include the opening cysteine and the closing phenylalanine or tryptophan. The order of the fields is J gene, V gene, clone size, D gene, CDR3 protein, CDR3 DNA. The D gene is left open where the match is weak. For some rows the clone size is stated as once, few or many, or as a class when expanded; others skip it.

TRBJ2-1	TRBV20-1	many	TRBD2	CSASQPTRAGGLNNEQFF	TGCAGTGCTAGTCAACCGACTAGGGCGGGAGGGCTCAACAATGAGCAGTTCTTC
TRBJ2-7	TRBV6-1	NA	TRBD1	CASRGTGFYEQYF	TGTGCCAGCAGGGGGACAGGATTCTACGAGCAGTACTTC
TRBJ2-1	TRBV29-1	NA	TRBD2	CSVLTSGGYNEQFF	TGCAGCGTCCTGACTAGCGGGGGATACAATGAGCAGTTCTTC
TRBJ2-3	TRBV7-2	many	NA	CASSLVGGTDTQYF	TGTGCCAGCAGTTTAGTAGGGGGCACAGATACGCAGTATTTT
TRBJ2-1	TRBV20-1	many	TRBD2	CSAMSGRAYNEQFF	TGCAGTGCTATGAGCGGGAGAGCCTACAATGAGCAGTTCTTC
TRBJ2-1	TRBV4-2	NA	NA	CASSQESTSSHNEQFF	TGTGCCAGCAGCCAAGAGTCAACTTCTTCTCACAATGAGCAGTTCTTC
TRBJ2-5	TRBV30	NA	NA	CAWSVVDVGREQYF	TGTGCCTGGAGTGTCGTCGACGTCGGGAGAGAGCAGTACTTC
TRBJ2-1	TRBV29-1	few	NA	CSVEWTKGYNEQFF	TGCAGCGTTGAATGGACGAAGGGTTATAATGAGCAGTTCTTC
TRBJ1-1	TRBV7-2	NA	NA	CASSTTGLNTEAFF	TGTGCCAGCAGCACCACAGGGTTGAACACTGAAGCTTTCTTT
TRBJ1-5	TRBV28	NA	NA	CASSHPPRGIVWDNQPQHF	TGTGCCAGCAGCCACCCCCCTAGAGGGATCGTTTGGGACAATCAGCCCCAGCATTTT
TRBJ2-7	TRBV6-6	few	NA	CASSRGTPSSYEQYF	TGTGCCAGCAGTCGCGGGACTCCGAGCTCCTACGAGCAGTACTTC